This T cell receptor beta chain was sequenced in a study of brain T cells in children with intractable seizures. Findings and limits, study-wide: Pre-surgery blood may have been undersampled, hiding some clones. Viral specificity was inferred only from CDR3 similarity; HCMV serostatus was unknown.

Sequencing was limited to surgery cases with top T cell transcript signatures in brain tissue. With regard to this clone: What it recognizes is unknown.

In germline, CDR1 is SGHTA, CDR2 FQGTGA. The V end was cut by 1 base, the J end by 5 bases, with 11 bases between. The CDR3 extends over 14 amino acids. The assay was immunoSEQ multiplex PCR, and TCRdb's table has in-frame clones only and misses some. Seen here are 88,000 or so clones, around 91% observed once, and the top ten hold approximately 25%. The receptor comes from a girl aged 2 to 10 with Rasmussen encephalitis and intractable seizures. The sample consisted of peripheral blood, taken at surgery. The chain couples TRBV7-3 to TRBJ2-5; D is undetermined. CDR3 in amino acids: CASSLSPAGETQYF. The CDR3 nucleotides read TGTGCCAGCAGCTTAAGCCCCGCCGGGGAGACCCAGTACTTC.